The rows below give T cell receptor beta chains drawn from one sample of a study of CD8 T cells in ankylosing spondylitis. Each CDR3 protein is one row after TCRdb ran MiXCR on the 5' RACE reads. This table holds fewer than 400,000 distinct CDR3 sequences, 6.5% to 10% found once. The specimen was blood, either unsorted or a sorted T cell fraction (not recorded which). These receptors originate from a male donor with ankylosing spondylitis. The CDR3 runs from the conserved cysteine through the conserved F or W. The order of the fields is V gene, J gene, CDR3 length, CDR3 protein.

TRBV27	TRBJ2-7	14	CASSLGTGTQEQYF
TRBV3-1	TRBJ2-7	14	CASSQDPGTGEQYF
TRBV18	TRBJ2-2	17	CASSPLAGGLRTGELFF
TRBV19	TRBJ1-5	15	CASSWGDYSNQPQHF
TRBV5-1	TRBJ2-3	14	CASSLRLAGDTQYF
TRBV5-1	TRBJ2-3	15	CASSLEWQESDTQYF
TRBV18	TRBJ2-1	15	CASSPGTSGFNEQFF
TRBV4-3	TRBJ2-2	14	CASRQQGGGGELFF
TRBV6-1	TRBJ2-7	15	CASSEAPRSSYEQYF
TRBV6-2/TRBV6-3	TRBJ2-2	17	CASSYKPGQGHTGELFF
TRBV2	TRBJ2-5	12	CASKREGETQYF
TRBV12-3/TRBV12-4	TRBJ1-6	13	CASSPGTKSPLHF
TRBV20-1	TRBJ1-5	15	CSATGQRYSNQPQHF
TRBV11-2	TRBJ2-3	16	CASSMAGLAETDTQYF
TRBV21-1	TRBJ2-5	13	CASSKEGGETQYF
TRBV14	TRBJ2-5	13	CASSRQGRETQYF
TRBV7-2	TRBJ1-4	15	CASSLSGTGGEKLFF
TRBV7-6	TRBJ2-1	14	CASSLGRGPSEQFF
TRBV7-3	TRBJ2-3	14	CASSPRQGSDTQYF
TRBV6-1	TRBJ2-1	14	CASSGGTGYNEQFF
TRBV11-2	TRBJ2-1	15	CASFRASGSRNEQFF
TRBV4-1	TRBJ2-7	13	CASSREGRLGQYF
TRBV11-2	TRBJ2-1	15	CASSFPGAGYNEQFF
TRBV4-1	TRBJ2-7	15	CASSQARQNAYEQYF
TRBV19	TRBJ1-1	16	CASSIKSFALNTEAFF
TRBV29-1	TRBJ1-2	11	CSVEDRYGYTF
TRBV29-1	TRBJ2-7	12	CSVGTGVYEQYF
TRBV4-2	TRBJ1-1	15	CASIRGPGEVTEAFF
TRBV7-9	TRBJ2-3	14	CASSFPGNTDTQYF
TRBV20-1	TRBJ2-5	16	CSARDQGRALWETQYF
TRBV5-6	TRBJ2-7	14	CASSLDGFSYEQYF
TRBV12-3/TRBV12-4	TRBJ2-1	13	CACQTGGYNEQFF
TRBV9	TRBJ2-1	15	CASSVGQGRYNEQFF
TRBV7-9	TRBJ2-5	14	CASSLGGSTETQYF
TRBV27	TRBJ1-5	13	CASSWGARQPQHF
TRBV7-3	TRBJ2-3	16	CASSSRGRHSTDTQYF
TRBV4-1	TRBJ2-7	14	CASSQDWVTYEQYF
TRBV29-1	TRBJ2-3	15	CSVVKQGARTDTQYF
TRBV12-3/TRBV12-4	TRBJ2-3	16	CASSRGLRGSTDTQYF
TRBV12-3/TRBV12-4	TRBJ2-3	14	CASNRGGKKDTQYF
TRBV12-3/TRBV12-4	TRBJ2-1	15	CASSGPGQGYNEQFF
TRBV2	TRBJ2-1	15	CASSEPSGSGYEQFF
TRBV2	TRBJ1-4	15	CASSVSGGRNEKLFF
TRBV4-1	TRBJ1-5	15	CASSQAMASNQPQHF
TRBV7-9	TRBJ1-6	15	CASSSRSGENSPLHF
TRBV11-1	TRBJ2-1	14	CASSLLQNYNEQFF